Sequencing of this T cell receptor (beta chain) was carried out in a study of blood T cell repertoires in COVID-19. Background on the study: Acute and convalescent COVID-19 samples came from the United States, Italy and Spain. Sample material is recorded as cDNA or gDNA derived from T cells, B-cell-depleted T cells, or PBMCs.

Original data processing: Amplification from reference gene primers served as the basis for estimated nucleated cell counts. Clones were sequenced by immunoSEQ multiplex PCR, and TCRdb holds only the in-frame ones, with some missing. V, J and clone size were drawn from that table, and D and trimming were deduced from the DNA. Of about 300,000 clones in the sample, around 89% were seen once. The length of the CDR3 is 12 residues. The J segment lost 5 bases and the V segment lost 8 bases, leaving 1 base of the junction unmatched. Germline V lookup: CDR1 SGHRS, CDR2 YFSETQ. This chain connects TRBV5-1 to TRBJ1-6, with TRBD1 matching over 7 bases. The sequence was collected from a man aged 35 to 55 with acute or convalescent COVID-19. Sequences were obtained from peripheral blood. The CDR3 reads CASTGDNSPLHF. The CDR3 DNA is TGCGCCAGTACAGGGGATAATTCACCCCTCCACTTT.